Listed below are T cell receptor beta chains from one sample, sequenced in a study of OX40 agonist ivuxolimab in advanced cancers. TCRdb keeps only in-frame clones here, not all; method: immunoSEQ multiplex PCR. The sample lists about 86,000 clones, about 90% occurring once. This material consisted of CD4+ or CD8+ T cells sorted from blood, taken in a trial of the OX40 agonist ivuxolimab. These TCRs come from an adult with an advanced solid tumor such as melanoma, head and neck, liver or kidney cancer. CDR3s include the opening cysteine and the closing phenylalanine or tryptophan. A D gene is named only where the DNA matches it firmly. Clone sizes are given selectively: once, few, many, or a class where the clone is expanded.

v_gene	abundance	d_gene	j_gene	CDR3nt	CDR3aa
TRBV30	NA	NA	TRBJ2-7	TGTGCCTGGAGCGATATGGGGTACGAGCAGTACTTC	CAWSDMGYEQYF
TRBV29-1	NA	NA	TRBJ2-6	TGCAGCGTTGAAGAACGGGACGGTCTCTCTGGGGCCAACGTCCTGACTTTC	CSVEERDGLSGANVLTF
TRBV9	NA	TRBD1	TRBJ1-4	TGTGCCAGCAGCGGATCAGGGGGCGCGGGTGAAAAACTGTTTTTT	CASSGSGGAGEKLFF
TRBV27	once	TRBD2	TRBJ2-7	TGTGCCAGCACCCTGACTAGCGGATCCTACGAGCAGTACTTC	CASTLTSGSYEQYF
TRBV5-1	NA	NA	TRBJ1-5	TGCGCCAGCAGCTTGACAGGAACCAAGTATCAGCCCCAGCATTTT	CASSLTGTKYQPQHF
TRBV6-1	NA	NA	TRBJ2-6	TGTGCCAGCAGTGAAGGGAGCTCTGGGGCCAACGTCCTGACTTTC	CASSEGSSGANVLTF
TRBV19	few	NA	TRBJ1-1	TGTGCCAGTAGTCCCCACGTTGGATGGAACACTGAAGCTTTCTTT	CASSPHVGWNTEAFF
TRBV27	NA	NA	TRBJ1-1	TGTGCCAGCAGCCTGGGGGGGGCCACTGAAGCTTTCTTT	CASSLGGATEAFF
TRBV10-3	NA	TRBD1	TRBJ1-1	TGTGCCATCAGCCTACAGGGGGGTTACACTGAAGCTTTCTTT	CAISLQGGYTEAFF
TRBV2	NA	TRBD2	TRBJ2-3	TGTGCCAGCAGTGAATGGGGTAGCGGGACGGTGACAGATACGCAGTATTTT	CASSEWGSGTVTDTQYF
TRBV6-6	once	NA	TRBJ1-2	TGTGCCACCCAGGGGTTGTGGGCTAACTATGGCTACACCTTC	CATQGLWANYGYTF
TRBV27	NA	NA	TRBJ1-5	TGTGCCAGCAGTTCGCGGGGCAGGTATAGCAATCAGCCCCAGCATTTT	CASSSRGRYSNQPQHF
TRBV19	once	TRBD2	TRBJ2-1	TGTGCCAGTAGTATAGAGGGGACTAGCGCTTACTACAATGAGCAGTTCTTC	CASSIEGTSAYYNEQFF
TRBV9	NA	TRBD1	TRBJ1-2	TGTGCCAGCAGAGCCGGGACAGGGTATGGCTACACCTTC	CASRAGTGYGYTF
TRBV6-4	NA	NA	TRBJ1-2	TGTGCCAGCAGGGACTGGGGGTATGGCTACACCTTC	CASRDWGYGYTF
TRBV5-6	NA	NA	TRBJ1-6	TGTGCCAGCAGCCAAGGTGGTTCACCCCTCCACTTT	CASSQGGSPLHF
TRBV27	NA	NA	TRBJ2-7	TGTGCCAGCAGTACTTCTTCGGGGAGAACCTACGAGCAGTACTTC	CASSTSSGRTYEQYF
TRBV10-1	NA	TRBD2	TRBJ2-3	TGCGCCAGCAGTGAAGCGGCGGGAGATTCAGATACGCAGTATTTT	CASSEAAGDSDTQYF
TRBV2	few	TRBD2	TRBJ2-3	TGTGCCAGCAGTGTAGGACTAGCGGGAGGCGGAGATACGCAGTATTTT	CASSVGLAGGGDTQYF
TRBV10-3	NA	NA	TRBJ2-7	TGTGCCATCAGTGAAGGGACGATATACGAGCAGTACTTC	CAISEGTIYEQYF
TRBV7-9	NA	NA	TRBJ2-3	TGTGCCAGCAGCCCTCTGGACGGAACAGATACGCAGTATTTT	CASSPLDGTDTQYF
TRBV15	NA	NA	TRBJ2-3	TGTGCCACATCGCCGGCTTACAATACGCAGTATTTT	CATSPAYNTQYF
TRBV7-9	NA	TRBD2	TRBJ2-7	TGTGCCAGCAGCTTACTAGCGGGAGAAAAAGTTTACGAGCAGTACTTC	CASSLLAGEKVYEQYF
TRBV5-4	NA	NA	TRBJ2-7	TGTGCCAGCAGCTTCGGGACATCATTCTCCTACGAGCAGTACTTC	CASSFGTSFSYEQYF
TRBV4-2	NA	TRBD2	TRBJ2-3	TGTGCCAGCAGCCTACGACTAGCGGGAGGAGTCACAGATACGCAGTATTTT	CASSLRLAGGVTDTQYF
TRBV6-1	NA	TRBD1	TRBJ1-5	TGTGCCAGCAGTGATGACAGGGTTTTTACCCCCAGAGAGGATCAGCCCCAGCATTTT	CASSDDRVFTPREDQPQHF
TRBV14	NA	NA	TRBJ1-1	TGTGCCAGCAGCCAAGATATGGGGGGCTTAACTGAAGCTTTCTTT	CASSQDMGGLTEAFF
TRBV4-1	NA	NA	TRBJ1-5	TGCGCCAGCAGCCTGAGTTTGATGGAGGGCGAGAATCAGCCCCAGCATTTT	CASSLSLMEGENQPQHF
TRBV27	NA	NA	TRBJ2-6	TGTGCCAGCAGTTTGGGAGCTTCTGGGGCCAACGTCCTGACTTTC	CASSLGASGANVLTF
TRBV5-6	NA	TRBD1	TRBJ1-1	TGTGCCAGCAGCTTATTCGACAGGGAAAACACTGAAGCTTTCTTT	CASSLFDRENTEAFF
TRBV10-3	NA	NA	TRBJ2-5	TGTGCCATCCCCGAGCAACTTAGGCGGGACAGCAAGGAGACCCAGTACTTC	CAIPEQLRRDSKETQYF
TRBV30	NA	NA	TRBJ1-4	TGTGCCTGGAGTTACACAGGGACGGCTGGAAAACTGTTTTTT	CAWSYTGTAGKLFF
TRBV28	NA	TRBD2	TRBJ2-7	TGTGCCAGCAGTTTAGGGAGGGCGAACTACGAGCAGTACTTC	CASSLGRANYEQYF
TRBV7-9	NA	NA	TRBJ2-2	TGTGCCAGCAGCTTAGCGCGTAACACCGGGGAGCTGTTTTTT	CASSLARNTGELFF
TRBV27	NA	TRBD1	TRBJ1-2	TGTGCCAGCAGGGAGGGGGCAAGGGGCTACACCTTC	CASREGARGYTF
TRBV2	NA	TRBD1	TRBJ2-3	TGTGCCAGCAGGGGGACAGGGCACACAGATACGCAGTATTTT	CASRGTGHTDTQYF
TRBV30	NA	NA	TRBJ2-7	TGTGCCTGGACGCTGGGGGGTTACGAGCAGTACTTC	CAWTLGGYEQYF
TRBV2	NA	TRBD2	TRBJ2-3	TGTGCCAGCAGCGGACATAGCGGGAGGGCCCCAGATACGCAGTATTTT	CASSGHSGRAPDTQYF
TRBV19	NA	NA	TRBJ2-1	TGTGCCAGTATCCCCTCCTTGGTCTTC	CASIPSLVF
TRBV6-5	NA	NA	TRBJ1-1	TGTGCCAGCAGTTACAGGAACACTGAAGCTTTCTTT	CASSYRNTEAFF
TRBV7-4	NA	NA	TRBJ2-7	TGTGCCAGCAGCTTCGGGCACGGGACGACCTACGAGCAGTACTTC	CASSFGHGTTYEQYF
TRBV28	NA	NA	TRBJ2-1	TGTGCCAGCAGCCTGGAGGGGGGGACCTACAATGAGCAGTTCTTC	CASSLEGGTYNEQFF
TRBV27	NA	TRBD2	TRBJ2-3	TGTGCCAGCAGTTGGACTAGCGGGGCAGATACGCAGTATTTT	CASSWTSGADTQYF
TRBV9	NA	TRBD1	TRBJ1-4	TGTGCCAGCAGCGTCGCGGGGACAGGGGGCGGCGAAAAACTGTTTTTT	CASSVAGTGGGEKLFF
TRBV7-9	NA	NA	TRBJ2-7	TGTGCCAGCACCCTTGGGGGTCGGGACGAGCAGTACTTC	CASTLGGRDEQYF
TRBV11-3	once	NA	TRBJ2-3	TGTGCCAGCAGCTCTCTATCCTCAGATACGCAGTATTTT	CASSSLSSDTQYF
TRBV21-1	NA	NA	TRBJ1-4	TGTGCCAGCAGCACTGGGGGGAGGGGTAATGAAAAACTGTTTTTT	CASSTGGRGNEKLFF
TRBV7-6	NA	NA	TRBJ1-5	TGTGCCAGCAGCCCCAACTCCCATCAGCCCCAGCATTTT	CASSPNSHQPQHF
TRBV9	NA	TRBD2	TRBJ2-2	TGTGCCAGCAGGTCCCCTCTGAGCGGGAGTAGCGGGGAGCTGTTTTTT	CASRSPLSGSSGELFF
TRBV7-9	NA	NA	TRBJ2-7	TGTGCCAGCAGCTTTGGGGAGTACGAGCAGTACTTC	CASSFGEYEQYF
TRBV11-3	NA	TRBD1	TRBJ2-3	TGTGCCAGCAGCTTCGGGACAGGGGGTAAAACAGATACGCAGTATTTT	CASSFGTGGKTDTQYF
TRBV6-5	NA	NA	TRBJ2-7	TGTGCCAGCGCCCGCTCAGGCCTCTCCTACGAGCAGTACTTC	CASARSGLSYEQYF
TRBV27	NA	NA	TRBJ2-7	TGTGCCAGCAGTTTGAGGGGCCCCTACGAGCAGTACTTC	CASSLRGPYEQYF
TRBV27	NA	TRBD1	TRBJ2-1	TGTGCCAGCAGTTTAGGACAGGGACGTAACTCCTACAATGAGCAGTTCTTC	CASSLGQGRNSYNEQFF
TRBV18	NA	NA	TRBJ1-3	TGTGCCAGCTCACCAGGGCAGTATGGAAACACCATATATTTT	CASSPGQYGNTIYF